This T cell receptor (beta chain) appears in the sequencing data of a study of shared clonotypes between healthy human individuals (dated by TCRdb to 2018 to 2020). Regarding the complete study: The cohort comprised a couple of women and a few men aged 18 to 49 years. Different laboratories and diverse techniques were used to prepare libraries and sequence TCR repertoires, to increase sequencing depth and limit assay-specific biases. To estimate repertoire size and how much clonotypes are shared between individuals, the study performed deep sequencing of blood TCR repertoires from roughly five healthy adults. Per donor, three plates each were used for CD4 naive and CD4 memory, two for CD8 naive, and one for CD8 memory. Between about 0.9 and 10 billion PBMCs per donor were obtained by leukapheresis.

CD8 naive samples were obtained by positive selection for CCR7 among CD45RO-negative cells, yielding a CD45RA+CCR7+ population from which TemRA cells were excluded. Donors were healthy HIV-negative adults with no recently reported acute infections or vaccinations. All donors were Caucasian adults living in Nashville, Tennessee, USA. Blood was collected by leukapheresis, and PBMCs were isolated by Ficoll-Histopaque density gradient centrifugation and then cryopreserved in liquid nitrogen vapor phase. Purity and quantity of every magnetically sorted T cell population were checked by analytical flow cytometry. Genomic DNA was isolated from every sorted fraction and measured by UV absorbance on a Nanodrop 2000c. Using the deep immunoSEQ assay, TCR CDR3 regions were amplified from genomic DNA by multiplex PCR. For each cell subset, the extracted genomic DNA was distributed evenly across all wells of several immunoSEQ 96-well plates, and each plate served as one replicate. Each replicate PCR for sorted subsets received around 210 ng genomic DNA, equal to tens of thousands of T cell genomes. Purified libraries were measured with a Qubit 3.0 fluorometer, size-checked on a Bioanalyzer 2100, and measured again with the KAPA Library Quantification kit. A separate single-read 150-cycle Illumina NextSeq 550 flow cell was used to sequence each immunoSEQ 96-well plate. Per the source publication's procedure: Because the immunoSEQ output held only junctional sequences and lacked quality scores, the filtering could not match the filtering applied to full-length reads. To assign V/J genes and CDR3, sequences were annotated using PyIR, a Python wrapper for IgBLAST v1.9, with IMGT germline references. Reads with weak V/J assignments (E-value above 1e-6), missing CDR3, stop codons, out-of-frame junctions, or ambiguous translated residues were removed. V3J clonotypes were defined by identical inferred V gene, J gene, and CDR3 amino acid sequence. Percentage overlap between repertoires was computed as shared unique clonotypes divided by the size of the smaller repertoire. Three approaches were used to assess repertoire richness: RTK rarefaction, the Chao1 estimator, and Recon v2.1 estimates of unobserved clonotypes. Generation probabilities for all TCRbeta clonotypes obtained by the gDNA method from a few donors were computed using OLGA. Entries here come from immuneACCESS through TCRdb and include only in-frame sequences with V and J called. Some clones fail to appear in such tables; in the studies checked, an unresolved V gene covers under half of the shortfall, and the cause of the remainder is unknown. Clone size and V and J calls were adopted from that table, with D and trimming inferred from the DNA. This sample holds around 550,000 clones; approximately 95% were observed only once. The ten biggest clones cover over 0.09% of the sample.

As for this clone: There is no known antigen for this receptor. No much larger clonotype is one base removed from it; base qualities were not supplied.

On the study overall, not on this receptor specifically: Because the study included only a small number of donors, the genetic and exposure-history diversity represented was limited. Rarefaction of sorted-subset datasets indicated incomplete sequencing despite the large sequencing depth. Pairwise subsampling led to the expectation that sequencing depth would affect the degree of clonotype sharing among donors. Naive subsets generally had larger estimated clonotype richness than memory subsets. Compared with non-shared clonotypes, the clonotypes found in all four sorted-subset donors had higher generation probabilities. Sampling was restricted to blood, and TCR repertoires in tissue are likely to differ from TCR repertoires in blood. When several donors were compared, the shared fraction of clonotypes was about 5.5% for naive CD4, about 4% for naive CD8, 2% to 2.5% for memory CD4, and under 0.5% for memory CD8.

The CDR3 covers 16 residues, taking in both the cysteine and the phenylalanine. The only DNA kept is the CDR3, 48 bases in frame from the first base. V is reduced by 4 bases and J by 6 bases, leaving a spacing of 19 bases between them. CDR1 MDHEN and CDR2 SYDVKM were looked up in the germline V gene. This receptor was taken from a woman aged 25 to 39 in good health. The sequence is built from TRBV28 and TRBJ2-1; a weak D assignment points to TRBD2 (5 bases agree). Sequencing was carried out using naive CD8+ T cells sorted from blood. The meaning of the sample's cell subset or site label: CD45RA+CCR7+. The DNA sequence is TGTGCCAGCAGTTCCCCAAGAGGAGGCTATTTCAATGAGCAGTTCTTC. This gives the protein CASSSPRGGYFNEQFF.